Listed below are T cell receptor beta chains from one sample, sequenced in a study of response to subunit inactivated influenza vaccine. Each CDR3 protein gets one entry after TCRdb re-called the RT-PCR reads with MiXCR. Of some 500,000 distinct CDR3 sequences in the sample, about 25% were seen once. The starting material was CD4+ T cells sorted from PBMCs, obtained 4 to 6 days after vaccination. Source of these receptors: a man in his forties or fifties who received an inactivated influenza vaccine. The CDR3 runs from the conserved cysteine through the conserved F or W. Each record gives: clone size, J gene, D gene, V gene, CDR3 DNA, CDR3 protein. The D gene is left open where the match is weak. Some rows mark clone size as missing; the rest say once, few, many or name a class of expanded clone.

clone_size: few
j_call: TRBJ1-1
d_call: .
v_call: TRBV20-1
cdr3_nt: TGCAGTGCTAGAGCGGGACACCCGAACACTGAAGCTTTCTTT
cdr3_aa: CSARAGHPNTEAFF

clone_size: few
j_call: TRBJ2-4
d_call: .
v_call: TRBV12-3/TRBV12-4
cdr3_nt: TGTGCCAGCAGCCTCGGGCAGGGATGGGGCAAAAACATTCAGTACTTC
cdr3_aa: CASSLGQGWGKNIQYF

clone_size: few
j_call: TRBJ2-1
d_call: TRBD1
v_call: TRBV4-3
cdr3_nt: TGCGCCAGCAGCCAAGAGATCGGTACCAGGACAGGGGGCGGAAGAGGGCCGTTCTTC
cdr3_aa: CASSQEIGTRTGGGRGPFF

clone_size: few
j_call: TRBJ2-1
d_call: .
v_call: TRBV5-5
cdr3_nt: TGTGCCAGCAGCCCTGGGCTCAAGCAGTTCTTC
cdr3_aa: CASSPGLKQFF

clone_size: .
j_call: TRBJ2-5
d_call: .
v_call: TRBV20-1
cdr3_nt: TGCAGTGCTTCGAAGGGCTACTCAGAGACCCAGTACTTC
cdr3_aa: CSASKGYSETQYF

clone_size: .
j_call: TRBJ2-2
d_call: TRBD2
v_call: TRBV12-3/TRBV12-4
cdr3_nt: TGTGCCAGCAGTTTAGCTAGCGGGGGCCTGTACACCGGGGAGCTGTTTTTT
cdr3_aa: CASSLASGGLYTGELFF

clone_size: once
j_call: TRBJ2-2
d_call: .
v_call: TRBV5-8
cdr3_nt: TGTGCCAGCAGCCGAGCGGGTAACACCGGGGAGCTGTTTTTT
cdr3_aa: CASSRAGNTGELFF

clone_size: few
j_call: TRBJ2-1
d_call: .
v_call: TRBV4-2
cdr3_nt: TGTGCCAGCAGCCCTCTGGCGGGGCGGGGTAATGAGCAGTTCTTC
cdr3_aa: CASSPLAGRGNEQFF

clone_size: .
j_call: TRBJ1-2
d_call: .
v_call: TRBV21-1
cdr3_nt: TGTGCCAGCAGCAGTTGCAGAGCTAACTATGGCTACACCTTC
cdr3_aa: CASSSCRANYGYTF

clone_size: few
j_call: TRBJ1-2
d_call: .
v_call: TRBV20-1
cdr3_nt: TGCAGTGCTGACCTCAGGGCCGGCTATGGCTACACCTTC
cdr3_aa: CSADLRAGYGYTF

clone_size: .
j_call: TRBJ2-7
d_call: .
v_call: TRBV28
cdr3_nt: TGTGCCAGCAGTTTGAGCCCACAGGTCAGAATTAACGTGGAGCAGTACTTC
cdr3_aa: CASSLSPQVRINVEQYF

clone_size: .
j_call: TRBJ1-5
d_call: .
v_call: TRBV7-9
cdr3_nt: TGTGCAGCGGGTCAGCCCCAGCATTTT
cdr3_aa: CAAGQPQHF

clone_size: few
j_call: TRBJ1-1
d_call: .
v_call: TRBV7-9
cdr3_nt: TGTGCCAGCAGCTTGGAGACAGGCACTGAAGCTTTCTTT
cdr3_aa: CASSLETGTEAFF

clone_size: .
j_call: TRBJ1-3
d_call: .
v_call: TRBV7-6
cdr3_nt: TGTGCCAGCAGCTCCCTCGGGTTCTCTGGAAACACCATATATTTT
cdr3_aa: CASSSLGFSGNTIYF

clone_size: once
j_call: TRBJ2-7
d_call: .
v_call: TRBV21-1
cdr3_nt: TGTGCCAGCAGCAGTCGATATGGAGGGGGGGGAAGCCCCGAGCAGTACTTC
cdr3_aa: CASSSRYGGGGSPEQYF

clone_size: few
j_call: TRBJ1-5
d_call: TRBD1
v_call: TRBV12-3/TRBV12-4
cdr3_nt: TGTGCCAGCGACAGAGGGGACAGGGGTAATAGCAATCAGCCCCAGCATTTT
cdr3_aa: CASDRGDRGNSNQPQHF

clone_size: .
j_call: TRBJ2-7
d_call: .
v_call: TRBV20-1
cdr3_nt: TGCAGTGCGGCCCCCAGGGCCGACTACGAGCAGTACTTC
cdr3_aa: CSAAPRADYEQYF

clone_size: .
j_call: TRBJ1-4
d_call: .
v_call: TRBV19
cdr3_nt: TGTGCCAGTAGACAGGGTAATGAAAAACTGTTTTTT
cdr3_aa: CASRQGNEKLFF

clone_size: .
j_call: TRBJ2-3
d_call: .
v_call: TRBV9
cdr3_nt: TGTGCCAGCAGCGGGGGAGGGACAGTTCTGTATTTT
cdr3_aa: CASSGGGTVLYF

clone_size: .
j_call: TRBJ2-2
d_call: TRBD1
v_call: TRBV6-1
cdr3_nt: TGTGCCAGCAGGACAGGGGGCTCCAGTTTTGGGGAGCTGTTTTTT
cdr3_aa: CASRTGGSSFGELFF

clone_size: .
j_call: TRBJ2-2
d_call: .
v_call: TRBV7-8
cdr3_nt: TGTGCCAGCAGCTTAATTCCCAGGGGAGGGACCGGGGAGCTGTTTTTT
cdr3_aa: CASSLIPRGGTGELFF

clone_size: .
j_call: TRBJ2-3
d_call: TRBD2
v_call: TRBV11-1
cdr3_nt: TGTGCCAGCAGCGCCATTGGCGTAGCGGGAGAGGATACGCAGTATTTT
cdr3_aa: CASSAIGVAGEDTQYF

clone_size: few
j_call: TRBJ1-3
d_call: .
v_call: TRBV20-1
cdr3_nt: TGCAGTGCCAGACATGGAAACACCATATATTTT
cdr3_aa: CSARHGNTIYF

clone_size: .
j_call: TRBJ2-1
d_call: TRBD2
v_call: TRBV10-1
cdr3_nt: TGCGCCAGCAGCCCTGCGGGGCTAGCGGGGGGAAATGAGCAGTTCTTC
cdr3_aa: CASSPAGLAGGNEQFF

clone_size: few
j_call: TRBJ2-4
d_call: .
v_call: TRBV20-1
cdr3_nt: TGCAGTGCTAGCCCTTCACGGACCAAAAACATTCAGTACTTC
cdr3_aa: CSASPSRTKNIQYF

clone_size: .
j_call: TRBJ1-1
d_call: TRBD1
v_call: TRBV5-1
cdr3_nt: TGCGCCAGCAGCTCCTGGACAGGGCCTAGCACTGAAGCTTTCTTT
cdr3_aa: CASSSWTGPSTEAFF